The 17 T cell receptor beta chains below all came from one sample that was sequenced in a study of cytomegalovirus exposure and HLA in healthy donors. Primers for the PCR totalled 60 Vbeta and 13 Jbeta. Measured with immunoSEQ multiplex PCR; TCRdb has only the in-frame clones, and not every one. The sample holds about 190,000 clones; roughly 82% are singletons and the top ten take about 2.6%. The specimen was PBMCs. The source is a woman aged 45 to 65 in good health and CMV-seropositive.

As for this clone: Other DNA variants within this sample encode the same CDR3. This sequence joins TRBV28 and TRBJ2-2; possible D gene TRBD2, 5 bases. The germline V gene encodes CDR1 MDHEN and CDR2 SYDVKM. V lost 3 bases, J lost 1 base, and 6 bases lay in between. This CDR3 contains 14 residues. CDR3 sequence (DNA): TGTGCCAGCAGTTTTCGGGGGAACACCGGGGAGCTGTTTTTT. Translation gives CASSFRGNTGELFF.

Here the CDR3 reads CASSHSTWDSSYEQYF. The CDR3 DNA reads as TGCGCCAGCAGCCACTCAACCTGGGACAGCTCCTACGAGCAGTACTTC. This chain links TRBV4-3 with TRBJ2-7; 7 positions agree with TRBD1. The V segment lost 3 bases and the J segment 0 bases; nucleotides outside the gene matches: 8. This CDR3 is built from 16 residues. From germline, CDR1 is LGHNA and CDR2 YSLEER.

V is TRBV5-1 and J is TRBJ2-5; D is perhaps TRBD2 (5 bases). The V end lost 6 bases, the J end lost 1 base, and 16 bases lay between the germline ends. This CDR3 region has 15 residues. The germline V gene encodes CDR1 SGHRS and CDR2 YFSETQ. CDR3 sequence: CASTLHGEIQETQYF. In DNA, the CDR3 is TGCGCCAGCACCCTTCACGGGGAAATCCAAGAGACCCAGTACTTC.

The chain is built from TRBV10-1 and TRBJ2-5; TRBD1 aligns across 10 bases. Germline V gene lookup returns CDR1 WNHNN and CDR2 SYGVQD (reference sequence). V was pared by 5 bases and J by 5 bases, with 11 bases of the junction left unmatched. The CDR3 sequence is 16 residues long. The CDR3 loop reads CASSKRRQGAWETQYF. CDR3 sequence (DNA): TGCGCCAGCAGTAAACGTAGACAGGGGGCTTGGGAGACCCAGTACTTC.

The rearrangement links TRBV2 to TRBJ1-5, with D unresolved. Germline CDR1 and CDR2: SNHLY and FYNNEI. Trimming stripped 6 bases from V and 6 bases from J, with 12 bases between. There are 13 residues in the CDR3. The CDR3 loop reads CASRSGEGQPQHF. Written as DNA, the CDR3 is TGTGCCAGCAGGTCCGGGGAGGGTCAGCCCCAGCATTTT.

The CDR3 nucleotides are TGTGCTAGTGGTCCGCAGGGGACAGGGAATAATTCACCCCTCCACTTT. This gives the protein CASGPQGTGNNSPLHF. This chain links TRBV12-5 with TRBJ1-6; 9 bases match TRBD1. The germline V gene encodes CDR1 LGHNT and CDR2 FRNRAP. Germline trimming cut 5 bases from V and 5 bases from J; bases unmatched to any gene: 7. This CDR3 has 16 residues.

Comments on this clone: Other DNA sequences in this specimen translate into the identical CDR3. The rearrangement links TRBV28 to TRBJ2-1; 10 positions agree with TRBD2. Germline V gene lookup returns CDR1 MDHEN and CDR2 SYDVKM. Trimming took 5 bases from V and 5 from J; bases not matched to a gene: 6. The CDR3 sequence is 15 residues long. The CDR3 DNA reads TGTGCCAGCAGTCCCTCCAGCGGGGGGGACAATGAGCAGTTCTTC. Translated, it gives CASSPSSGGDNEQFF.

Remarks on this clone: The junction departs from germline at one end; a sequencing error may be responsible. Other DNA variants within this sample encode the same CDR3. CDR3 loop: CASGLGANTEAFF. The DNA for the CDR3 is TGCGCTAGTGGTTTAGGGGCGAACACTGAAGCTTTCTTT. The rearrangement joins TRBV12-5 to TRBJ1-1, with D tentatively TRBD1 (5 bases). Germline lookup yields CDR1 LGHNT and CDR2 FRNRAP. This CDR3 region has 13 residues.

The J gene is TRBJ2-1, the V gene TRBV7-2, with a weak D call TRBD2 (7 bases). V was pared by 4 bases and J by 12 bases, with 16 bases between. The CDR3 is 13 residues long. CDR1 SGHTA and CDR2 FQGNSA come from the germline V gene. CDR3 in amino acids: CASSSEGGRVQFF. CDR3 DNA sequence: TGTGCCAGCAGCTCCGAGGGGGGGAGGGTGCAGTTCTTC. The whole variable domain, remainder taken from reference TRBV7-2 and TRBJ2-1, is GAGVSQSPSNKVTEKGKDVELRCDPISGHTALYWYRQSLGQGLEFLIYFQGNSAPDKSGLPSDRFSAERTGGSVSTLTIQRTQQEDSAVYLCASSSEGGRVQFFGPGTRLTVL.

The rearrangement joins TRBV5-1 to TRBJ2-3, with D possibly TRBD1 on 5 matching bases. Trimming pared 4 bases from V and 0 bases from J, leaving 15 bases between. This CDR3 has 16 amino acids. CDR1 SGHRS and CDR2 YFSETQ come from the germline V gene. The CDR3 loop reads CASSADSSASTDTQYF. The CDR3 coding sequence is TGCGCCAGCAGCGCCGACAGTTCCGCTAGCACAGATACGCAGTATTTT.

V is TRBV4-2 and J is TRBJ2-7, with D possibly TRBD2 on 7 matching bases. Germline V gene data show CDR1 as LGHNA and CDR2 as YNFKEQ. CDR3 length equals 16 residues. V dropped 0 bases and J dropped 3 bases, with 15 bases sitting between them. CDR3 DNA sequence: TGTGCCAGCAGCCAAGATTTGGCGGGGGCCCGCTACGAGCAGTACTTC. It translates to CASSQDLAGARYEQYF.

This chain connects TRBV7-9 to TRBJ2-3; weak D call: TRBD2 (6 bases). The CDR3 runs 15 residues. From germline, CDR1 is SEHNR and CDR2 FQNEAQ (reference sequence). With 3 bases removed from V and 1 base from J, the gap between germline ends came to 11 bases. The CDR3 is CASSFFTGGTDTQYF. CDR3 nucleotide sequence: TGTGCCAGCAGCTTTTTCACGGGGGGCACAGATACGCAGTATTTT. Looking up the rest from reference TRBV7-9 and TRBJ2-3 gives the full variable domain: DTGVSQNPRHKITKRGQNVTFRCDPISEHNRLYWYRQTLGQGPEFLTYFQNEAQLEKSRLLSDRFSAERPKGSFSTLEIQRTEQGDSAMYLCASSFFTGGTDTQYFGPGTRLTVL.

The chain links TRBV6-5 to TRBJ1-1, with D unresolved. CDR3 length equals 13 residues. In germline, CDR1 is MNHEY, CDR2 SVGAGI. V was pared by 9 bases and J by 6 bases, with 17 bases between. CDR3 coding DNA: TGTGCCAGTTCAGGTTTGAGTACCCCTGAAGCTTTCTTT. As protein: CASSGLSTPEAFF.

The chain employs TRBV30 and TRBJ1-2; D may be TRBD1 (5 bases). Trimming stripped 3 bases from V and 2 bases from J, with 10 bases between. The CDR3 totals 13 residues. The germline gives CDR1 GTSNPN, CDR2 SVGIG (reference sequence). The CDR3 loop reads CAWSLTGNYGYTF. In nucleotides, the CDR3 is TGTGCCTGGAGCCTTACAGGAAACTATGGCTACACCTTC.

The CDR3 loop reads CAWGYPGIVEKLFF. In nucleotides, the CDR3 is TGTGCCTGGGGCTATCCAGGGATAGTTGAAAAACTGTTTTTT. This rearrangement joins TRBV30 to TRBJ1-4, with D perhaps matching TRBD1 (5 bases). Germline CDR1 GTSNPN, CDR2 SVGIG (reference sequence). Trimming pared 5 bases from V and 7 bases from J, leaving 17 bases between. The CDR3 spans 14 residues.

The rearrangement links TRBV7-8 to TRBJ2-7; D possibly corresponds to TRBD2 (5 bases). This CDR3 has 16 amino acids. Trimming cost V 3 bases and J 0 bases, with 15 bases left between them. Germline CDR1 reads SGHVS; CDR2 reads FQNEAQ. CDR3 sequence reads: CASSLISEGYSYEQYF. In nucleotides, the CDR3 is TGTGCCAGCAGCTTGATTAGCGAGGGCTACTCCTACGAGCAGTACTTC.

J is TRBJ2-3 and V is TRBV14; tentatively, D is TRBD2 (6 bases). The CDR3 consists of 15 residues. Germline loops: CDR1 SGHDN, CDR2 FVKESK. The V gene lost 4 bases and the J gene lost 5 bases, with 16 bases spanning the gap. DNA for the CDR3: TGTGCCAGCAGCCTTGGAGGGCTTCGTCAAGATACGCAGTATTTT. Translating gives CASSLGGLRQDTQYF. Looking up the rest from reference TRBV14 and TRBJ2-3 gives the full variable domain: EAGVTQFPSHSVIEKGQTVTLRCDPISGHDNLYWYRRVMGKEIKFLLHFVKESKQDESGMPNNRFLAERTGGTYSTLKVQPAELEDSGVYFCASSLGGLRQDTQYFGPGTRLTVL.